This T cell receptor beta chain was identified in a study of T cells in Graves' hyperthyroidism and ophthalmopathy. Amplified TCR beta CDR3 regions derived from RNA transcripts. The HTBI set primed first-round TCR CDR3 RT-PCR. TCRdb called the multiplex PCR reads again in MiXCR, with one record for every CDR3 protein. The sample shows 240,000 or so distinct CDR3 sequences, 16% of them seen only once. Trimming took 2 bases from V and 2 from J, leaving 7 bases between them. CDR3 size: 14 residues. Looked up from germline, CDR1 is SNHLY and CDR2 is FYNNEI. Cells are PBMCs isolated from more than 8.5 ml of fresh blood. The table lists this clonotype with many counts.

The gene calls are TRBV2 and TRBJ1-5; D unclear. The sequencing input was blood. This receptor was obtained from a woman between 18 and 30 years old with Graves' ophthalmopathy. Here the CDR3 reads CASSELMGNQPQHF. The CDR3 coding sequence is TGTGCCAGCAGTGAATTGATGGGCAATCAGCCCCAGCATTTT.